This T cell receptor beta chain was recorded in a study of cytomegalovirus exposure and HLA in healthy donors. The PCR had 60 Vbeta and 13 Jbeta primers. Method: immunoSEQ multiplex PCR; TCRdb's copy keeps in-frame clones and lacks some. The sample holds approximately 190,000 clones, around 75% seen once. The length of the CDR3 is 15 residues. Germline assignment: CDR1 MRHNA and CDR2 SNTAGT. V lost 6 bases to trimming and J lost 7 bases, with 16 bases between them. Remarks on this clone: What it binds is unknown.

General study points: In vitro assays verified that a few CMV-associated chains recognized CMV antigens specifically.

The chain couples TRBV6-4 to TRBJ1-6, with a possible D match to TRBD1 (6 bases). Sample: PBMCs. The clonotype originates from a man aged 40-55 years in good health and CMV-seropositive. Here the CDR3 reads CASRAITGNNSPLHF. CDR3 DNA sequence: TGTGCCAGCAGGGCCATCACAGGGAACAATTCACCCCTCCACTTT.